One sample yielded the 11 T cell receptor beta chains listed below, sequenced in a study of T cell clonality in common variable immunodeficiency. Findings of the study overall: Common variable immunodeficiency TCR beta sequences reportedly had fewer deletions and N-nucleotide insertions.

For these receptors, no antigen is known. Sequenced by immunoSEQ multiplex PCR; TCRdb stores in-frame clones only, minus some. The data show about 14,000 clones, with none appearing a single time. Sequenced: peripheral blood mononuclear cells. The origin of the receptors is a human donor with common variable immunodeficiency.

To note about this clone: The missing CDR3 end, 3 residues past where the read stops, is filled in from the germline J gene. This chain links TRBV7-3 with TRBJ2-3; D gene ambiguous. The germline gives CDR1 SGHTA, CDR2 FQGTGA. V was shortened by 3 bases and J by 4 bases, with 5 bases between the two germline ends. The CDR3 runs to 12 residues. The sequenced CDR3 bases are TGTGCCAGCAGCTTGTACTCAGATACG. Translation: CASSLYSDT. The entire CDR3 reads CASSLYSDTQYF.

The sample holds a few counts of this clone. The missing CDR3 end, 3 residues past where the read stops, is filled in from the germline J gene. V gene TRBV6-1 combines with J gene TRBJ2-7; D is uncertain. Trimming pared 3 bases from V and 2 bases from J, leaving 5 bases between. CDR1 and CDR2 from the germline V gene are MNHNS and SASEGT. The CDR3 totals 12 residues. CDR3 DNA, as far as it was read: TGTGCCAGCAGTGACCAAACCTACGAG. Its protein is CASSDQTYE. The complete CDR3 reads CASSDQTYEQYF.

Turning to this clone: The CDR3 end lies 3 residues beyond the end of the read and is filled in from the germline J gene. The chain combines TRBV5-4 with TRBJ2-7; 9 bases match TRBD2. This CDR3 region has 15 residues. V lost 1 base to trimming and J lost 6 bases; unmatched junction nucleotides: 8. CDR1 SGHNT and CDR2 YYREEE come from the germline V gene (reference sequence). The part of the CDR3 DNA that was read is TGTGCCAGCAGCTTGAGGCGGGGGGGCTCCGGCGAG. It codes for CASSLRRGGSGE. The entire CDR3 sequence reads CASSLRRGGSGEQYF.

This clone has a handful of counts. The read ends 3 residues before the CDR3 terminus; that terminus is restored from the germline J gene. The chain carries TRBV6-2 or TRBV6-3 and TRBJ1-1, with 7 bases lining up with TRBD1. This CDR3 is built from 11 residues. CDR1 is MNHEY, CDR2 SVGEGT, per germline. The CDR3 bases that were read are TGTGCCAGCAGTTACACAGGGGAC. This translates into CASSYTGD. The full CDR3 sequence reads CASSYTGDAFF.

As regards this clone: Read sequence stops 3 residues before the CDR3 end, and the germline J gene provides the missing end. This chain joins TRBV7-9 and TRBJ1-5; the match to TRBD1 covers 9 bases. V dropped 5 bases and J dropped 4; count of bases not matched to a gene: 3. Germline V CDR1 and CDR2: SEHNR, FQNEAQ (reference sequence). There are 14 residues in the CDR3. The part of the CDR3 DNA that was read is TGTGCCAGCAGCCCCGGGACAGGGAATCAGCCC. It encodes CASSPGTGNQP. The complete CDR3 reads CASSPGTGNQPQHF. Full variable domain (rest looked up from reference TRBV7-9 and TRBJ1-5): DTGVSQNPRHKITKRGQNVTFRCDPISEHNRLYWYRQTLGQGPEFLTYFQNEAQLEKSRLLSDRFSAERPKGSFSTLEIQRTEQGDSAMYLCASSPGTGNQPQHFGDGTRLSIL.

This clone occurred a few times. With the read ending 3 residues before the CDR3 end, the germline J gene is used to fill in that end. V gene TRBV18 combines with J gene TRBJ2-4, with 10 positions matching TRBD1. V trimming: 0 bases; J trimming: 3 bases; junction bases outside the gene matches: 5. The CDR3 is 17 residues long. The V gene's germline CDR1 is KGHSH and CDR2 LQKENI. CDR3 residues: CASSPPGQGTGKNIQYF. The covered CDR3 bases are TGTGCCAGCTCACCACCGGGACAGGGGACGGGCAAAAACATT.

This clone showed up many times. The missing CDR3 end, 3 residues past where the read stops, is filled in from the germline J gene. The chain uses TRBV18 and TRBJ2-1; 7 bases line up with TRBD1. Germline V gene sequence: CDR1 KGHSH, CDR2 LQKENI. The junction had 5 bases not matched to a gene; V was cut back by 3 bases and J by 3 bases. CDR3 length equals 15 residues. Partial CDR3 DNA: TGTGCCAGCTCACCGACTAACAGGGGCTACAATGAG. Translation gives CASSPTNRGYNE. The complete CDR3 reads CASSPTNRGYNEQFF.

This clone was detected a few times. Coverage ceases 3 residues before the CDR3 finishes, and the germline J gene fills in the end. The gene calls are TRBV6-1 and TRBJ1-2; D is perhaps TRBD1 (5 bases). CDR1 is MNHNS and CDR2 is SASEGT in the germline V gene. The CDR3 totals 14 residues. CDR3 residues: CASSEGRTTAGYTF. The CDR3 bases that were read are TGTGCCAGCAGTGAAGGTAGGACAACCGCGGGC.

This clone was found a few times. The read stops 3 residues short of the end of the CDR3; the missing end is completed from the germline J gene. This chain links TRBV7-9 with TRBJ2-7, with TRBD2 matching over 9 bases. Germline V gene lookup returns CDR1 SEHNR and CDR2 FQNEAQ (reference sequence). Trimming cost V 1 base and J 2 bases; bases outside gene matches: 3. The CDR3 spans 15 residues. The CDR3 bases that were read are TGTGCCAGCAGCTTAGTTAAGCGGGGGGCCTACGAG. This codes for CASSLVKRGAYE. The whole CDR3 region reads CASSLVKRGAYEQYF.

This clone was detected a few times. Partial CDR3 DNA: TGTGCCAGTAGTGAACGACAGGGTGGATGGTACGAG. As protein: CASSERQGGWYE. The complete CDR3 reads CASSERQGGWYEQYF. The V call is TRBV19, the J call TRBJ2-7; 7 nucleotides align to TRBD1. The read comes to an end 3 residues before the CDR3 does, leaving the germline J gene to fill in the end. Unmatched junction bases numbered 11, after V lost 5 bases and J lost 4 bases. The CDR3 sequence is 15 residues long. The germline gives CDR1 LNHDA, CDR2 SQIVND (reference sequence).

A note on this clone: The read terminates 3 residues before the CDR3 end, so the remaining end is supplied by the germline J gene. V is TRBV7-9 and J is TRBJ2-7; 7 positions match TRBD1. Germline-derived CDR1 and CDR2 are SEHNR and FQNEAQ (reference sequence). V dropped 5 bases and J dropped 5; count of bases not matched to a gene: 6. The CDR3 consists of 13 residues. The sequenced part of the CDR3 DNA is TGTGCCAGCAGCCCGGGGACAGCCCACGAG. Amino acid sequence: CASSPGTAHE. The whole CDR3 protein is CASSPGTAHEQYF.